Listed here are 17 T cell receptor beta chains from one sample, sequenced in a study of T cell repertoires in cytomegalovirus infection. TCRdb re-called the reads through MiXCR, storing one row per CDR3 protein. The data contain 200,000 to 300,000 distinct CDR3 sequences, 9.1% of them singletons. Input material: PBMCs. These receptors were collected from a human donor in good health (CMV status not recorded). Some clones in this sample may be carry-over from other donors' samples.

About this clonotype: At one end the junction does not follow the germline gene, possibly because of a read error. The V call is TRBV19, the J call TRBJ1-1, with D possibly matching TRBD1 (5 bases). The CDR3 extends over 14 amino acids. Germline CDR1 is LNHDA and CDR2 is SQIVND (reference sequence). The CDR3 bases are TGTGCCAGTAGTACCCACCGGGGGAACGCTGAAGCTTTCTTT. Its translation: CASSTHRGNAEAFF.

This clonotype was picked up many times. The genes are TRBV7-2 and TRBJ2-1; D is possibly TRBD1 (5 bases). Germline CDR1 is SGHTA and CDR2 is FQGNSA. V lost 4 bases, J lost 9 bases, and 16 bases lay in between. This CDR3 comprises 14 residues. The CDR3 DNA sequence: TGTGCCAGCAGCTCCCCGCCCTATAGGGGTGAGCAGTTCTTC. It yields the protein CASSSPPYRGEQFF.

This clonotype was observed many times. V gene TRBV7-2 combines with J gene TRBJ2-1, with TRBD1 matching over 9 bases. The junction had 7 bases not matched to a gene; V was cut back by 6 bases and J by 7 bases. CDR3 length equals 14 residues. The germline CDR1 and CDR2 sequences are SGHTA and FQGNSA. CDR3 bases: TGTGCCAGCAGAACAGGGGGCGCTGGGAATGAGCAGTTCTTC. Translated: CASRTGGAGNEQFF.

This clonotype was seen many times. The CDR3 loop is CASLPMGPHYNEQFF. As DNA, the CDR3 is TGTGCCAGCCTCCCTATGGGCCCCCACTACAATGAGCAGTTCTTC. The chain couples TRBV27 to TRBJ2-1; unclear D gene. This CDR3 region has 15 residues. V dropped 8 bases and J dropped 3 bases, with 17 bases sitting between them. The germline CDR1 and CDR2 sequences are MNHEY and SMNVEV (reference sequence).

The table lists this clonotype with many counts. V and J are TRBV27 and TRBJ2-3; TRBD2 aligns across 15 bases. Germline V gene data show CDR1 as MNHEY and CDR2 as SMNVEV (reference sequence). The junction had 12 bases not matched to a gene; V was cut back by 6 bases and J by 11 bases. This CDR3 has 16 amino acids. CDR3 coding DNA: TGTGCCAGCAGCTCTATGGGGACTAGCGGGGGGCACAGGCAGTATTTT. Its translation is CASSSMGTSGGHRQYF.

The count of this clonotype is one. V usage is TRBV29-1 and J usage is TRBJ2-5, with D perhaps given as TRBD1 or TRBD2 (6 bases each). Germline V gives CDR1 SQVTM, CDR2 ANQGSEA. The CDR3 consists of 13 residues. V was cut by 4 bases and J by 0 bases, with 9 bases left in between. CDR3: CSVGGGNQETQYF. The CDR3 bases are TGCAGCGTTGGAGGGGGGAACCAAGAGACCCAGTACTTC.

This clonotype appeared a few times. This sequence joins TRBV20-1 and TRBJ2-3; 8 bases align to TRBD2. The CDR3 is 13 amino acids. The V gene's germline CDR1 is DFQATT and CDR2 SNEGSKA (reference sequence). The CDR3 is CRATGGLGDTQYF. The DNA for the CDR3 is TGCAGAGCGACGGGGGGGCTTGGAGATACGCAGTATTTT.

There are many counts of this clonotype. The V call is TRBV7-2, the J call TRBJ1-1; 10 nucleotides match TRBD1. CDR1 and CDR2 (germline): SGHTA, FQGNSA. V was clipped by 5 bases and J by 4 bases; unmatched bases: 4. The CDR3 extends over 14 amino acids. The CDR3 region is CASSPRTGGTEAFF. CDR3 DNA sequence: TGTGCCAGCAGCCCCAGGACAGGGGGCACTGAAGCTTTCTTT.

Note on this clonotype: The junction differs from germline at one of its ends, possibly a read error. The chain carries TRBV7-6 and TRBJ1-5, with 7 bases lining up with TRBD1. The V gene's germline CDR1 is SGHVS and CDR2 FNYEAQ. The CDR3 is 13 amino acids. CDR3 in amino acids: CASSSRGNQSQHF. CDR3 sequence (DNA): TGTGCCAGCAGCTCCAGGGGGAATCAGTCCCAGCATTTT. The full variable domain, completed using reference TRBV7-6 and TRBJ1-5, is GAGVSQSPRYKVTKRGQDVALRCDPISGHVSLYWYRQALGQGPEFLTYFNYEAQQDKSGLPNDRFSAERPEGSISTLTIQRTEQRDSAMYRCASSSRGNQSQHFGDGTRLSIL.

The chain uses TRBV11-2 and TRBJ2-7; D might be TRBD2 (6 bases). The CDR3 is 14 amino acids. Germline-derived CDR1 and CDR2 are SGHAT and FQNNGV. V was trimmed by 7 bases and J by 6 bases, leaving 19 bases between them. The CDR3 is CASNLGGLLSEQYF. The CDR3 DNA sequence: TGTGCCAGCAATCTCGGGGGACTCCTTTCCGAGCAGTACTTC.

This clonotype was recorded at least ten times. This CDR3 is CASGFLDRDTGELFF. As DNA, the CDR3 is TGTGCTAGTGGTTTTTTGGACAGGGACACCGGGGAGCTGTTTTTT. The rearrangement uses TRBV12-5 and TRBJ2-2, with 8 bases fitting TRBD1. The germline V gene has CDR1 LGHNT and CDR2 FRNRAP. V was pared by 3 bases and J by 3 bases, with 3 bases of the junction left unmatched. The CDR3 consists of 15 residues.

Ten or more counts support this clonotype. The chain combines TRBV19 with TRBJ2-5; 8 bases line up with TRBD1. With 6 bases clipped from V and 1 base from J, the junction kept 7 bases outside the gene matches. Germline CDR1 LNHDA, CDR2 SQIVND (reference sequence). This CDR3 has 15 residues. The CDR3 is CASSTDRGRQETQYF. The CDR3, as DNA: TGTGCCAGTAGCACCGACAGGGGACGCCAAGAGACCCAGTACTTC.

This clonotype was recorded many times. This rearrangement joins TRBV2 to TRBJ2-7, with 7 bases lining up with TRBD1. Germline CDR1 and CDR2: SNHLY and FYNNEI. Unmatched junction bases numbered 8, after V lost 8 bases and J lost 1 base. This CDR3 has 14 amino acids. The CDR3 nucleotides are TGTGCCAGCCAGATAGGACAGGCGTCCTACGAGCAGTACTTC. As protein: CASQIGQASYEQYF.

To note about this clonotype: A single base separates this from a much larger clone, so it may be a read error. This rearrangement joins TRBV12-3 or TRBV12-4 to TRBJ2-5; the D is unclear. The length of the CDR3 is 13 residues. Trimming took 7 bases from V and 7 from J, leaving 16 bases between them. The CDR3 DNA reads TGTGCCAGCACCGAGTGGGGAAGAGGGACCCAGTACTTC. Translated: CASTEWGRGTQYF.

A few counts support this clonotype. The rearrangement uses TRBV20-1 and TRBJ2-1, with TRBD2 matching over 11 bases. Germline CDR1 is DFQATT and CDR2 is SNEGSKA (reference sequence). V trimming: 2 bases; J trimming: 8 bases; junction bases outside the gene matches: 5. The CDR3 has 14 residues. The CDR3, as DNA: TGCAGTGCTAGACTAGCGGGAGGTTACTATGAGCAGTTCTTC. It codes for CSARLAGGYYEQFF.

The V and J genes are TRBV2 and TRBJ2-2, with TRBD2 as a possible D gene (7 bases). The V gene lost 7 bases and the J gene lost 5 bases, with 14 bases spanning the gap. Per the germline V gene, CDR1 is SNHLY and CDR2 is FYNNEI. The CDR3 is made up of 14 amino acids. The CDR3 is CASKGGPVTGELFF. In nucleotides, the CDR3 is TGTGCCAGCAAGGGGGGGCCAGTAACCGGGGAGCTGTTTTTT.

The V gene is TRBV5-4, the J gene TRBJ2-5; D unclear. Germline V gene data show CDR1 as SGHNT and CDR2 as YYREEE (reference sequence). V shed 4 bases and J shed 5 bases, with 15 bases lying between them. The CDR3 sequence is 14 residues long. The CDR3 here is CASSARTVAETQYF. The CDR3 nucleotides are TGTGCCAGCAGCGCGCGGACGGTGGCGGAGACCCAGTACTTC.